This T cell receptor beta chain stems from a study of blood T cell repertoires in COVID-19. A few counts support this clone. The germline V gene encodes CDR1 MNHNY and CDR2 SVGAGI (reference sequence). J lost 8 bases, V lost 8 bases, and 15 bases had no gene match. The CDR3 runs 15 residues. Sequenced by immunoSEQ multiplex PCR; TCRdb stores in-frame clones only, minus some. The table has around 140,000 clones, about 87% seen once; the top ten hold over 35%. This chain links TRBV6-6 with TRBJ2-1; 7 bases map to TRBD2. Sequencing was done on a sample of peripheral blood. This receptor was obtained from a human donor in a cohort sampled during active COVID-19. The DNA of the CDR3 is TGTGCCAGCTCCTTGGGGGGGGGTGGATTCGATGAGCAGTTCTTC. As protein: CASSLGGGGFDEQFF.